This T cell receptor beta chain was sequenced during a study of shared clonotypes between healthy human individuals (dated by TCRdb to between 2020 and 2021). With regard to the full study: Two women and three men aged 18 to 49 years were included in the cohort. Per donor, three plates each were used for CD4 naive and CD4 memory, two for CD8 naive, and one for CD8 memory. The study deeply sequenced blood TCR repertoires of about 5 healthy adults to estimate repertoire size and the extent of clonotype sharing between individuals. To increase sequencing depth and limit assay-specific biases, TCR repertoire library preparation and sequencing were carried out by different laboratories using diverse techniques. Each donor's leukapheresis produced roughly between about 0.85 and 10 billion PBMCs.

Using the deep immunoSEQ assay, TCR CDR3 regions were amplified from genomic DNA by multiplex PCR. For each cell subset, the extracted genomic DNA was distributed evenly across all wells of several immunoSEQ 96-well plates, and each plate served as one replicate. For sorted subsets, each replicate PCR was loaded with 200 ng genomic DNA, equivalent to approximately 27,000 T cell genomes. Purified libraries were measured with a Qubit 3.0 fluorometer, size-checked on a Bioanalyzer 2100, and measured again with the KAPA Library Quantification kit. A separate single-read 150-cycle Illumina NextSeq 550 flow cell was used to sequence each immunoSEQ 96-well plate. The published analysis was carried out like this. Because only junctional sequences without quality scores were contained in the immunoSEQ output, filtering matching that applied to full-length reads could not be performed. To assign V/J genes and CDR3, sequences were annotated using PyIR, a Python wrapper for IgBLAST v1.9, with IMGT germline references. Reads with weak V/J assignments (E-value above 1e-6), missing CDR3, stop codons, out-of-frame junctions, or ambiguous translated residues were removed. V3J clonotypes were defined as sequences sharing an identical inferred V gene, J gene, and CDR3 amino acid sequence. Percentage overlap between repertoires was calculated by dividing the number of shared unique clonotypes by the size of the smaller repertoire. Repertoire richness was assessed with RTK rarefaction, the Chao1 estimator, and Recon v2.1 estimates of unobserved clonotypes. For all TCRbeta clonotypes obtained by the gDNA method from a handful of donors, generation probabilities were computed with OLGA. TCRdb obtained this table from immuneACCESS and retained in-frame rearrangements with V and J assigned. These tables miss some clones; where compared with another copy, unresolved V genes account for less than half of the shortfall, and the remainder is unexplained. The V and J calls and clone size are taken from that table; D and trimming were inferred from the DNA. The sample table lists around 1,100,000 clones, 60% to 80% of them with a count of one. The leading ten clones occupy 0.89% of the sample.

A word on this clone: Its antigen is still unknown. No quality values exist for individual bases; no much larger clone is one base distant.

On the study overall, not on this receptor specifically: Rarefaction of sorted-subset datasets indicated incomplete sequencing despite the large sequencing depth. The genetic and exposure-history diversity represented was limited by the small number of donors. Only blood was sampled, and tissue TCR repertoires likely differ from those in blood. Naive subsets generally had larger estimated clonotype richness than memory subsets. Pairwise subsampling led to the expectation that sequencing depth would affect the degree of clonotype sharing among donors. Across four donors, 4.5% to 6.5% of naive CD4, 3% to 4% of naive CD8, 2.3% of memory CD4, and 0.4% of memory CD8 clonotypes were shared. Compared with non-shared clonotypes, the clonotypes found in all four sorted-subset donors had higher generation probabilities.

The CDR3 goes from the cysteine to the phenylalanine over 13 residues. The retained sequence is limited to the CDR3, 39 bases, with the frame set at the first base. Reading the germline V gene (reference sequence) gives CDR1 LNHDA and CDR2 SQIVND. Healthy HIV-negative adults with no recently reported acute infections or vaccinations were included as donors. Every donor was a Caucasian adult living in Nashville, Tennessee, USA. CD4+ T cells were enriched by magnetic negative selection, after which naive cells were positively selected on CD45RA and the negative fraction was taken as the memory subset. After blood collection by leukapheresis, PBMCs were isolated using Ficoll-Histopaque density gradient centrifugation and then cryopreserved in the vapor phase of liquid nitrogen. Purity and quantity of every magnetically sorted T cell population were checked by analytical flow cytometry. From each sorted fraction, genomic DNA was isolated and quantified by UV absorbance on a Nanodrop 2000c.

Sequenced material: memory CD4+ T cells from PBMCs. What this sample's cell subset or site label stands for: CD45RA-negative fraction. This clonotype was obtained from a man aged 18 to 29 in good health. Some clones in this sample may be carry-over from other donors' samples. The V gene is TRBV19 and the J gene is TRBJ2-5; 8 central bases correspond to TRBD1. The nucleotide sequence is TGTGTCAAGTGGCCCAGGGGGCCGGAGACCCAGTACTTC. Translated, it reads CVKWPRGPETQYF.